What follows are 14 T cell receptor beta chains derived from one specimen sequenced in a study of T cell repertoires in cytomegalovirus infection. MiXCR was run by TCRdb on the reads, yielding one entry per CDR3 protein. Of more than 200,000 distinct CDR3 sequences listed, 9.1% are singletons. Source material: PBMCs. These receptors originate from a human donor in good health (CMV status not recorded). Some clones in this sample may be carry-over from other donors' samples.

This clonotype was detected many times. CDR3 residues: CASSFALGGRNTEAFF. CDR3 nucleotide sequence: TGTGCCAGCAGTTTCGCCTTAGGGGGGAGGAACACTGAAGCTTTCTTT. The J gene is TRBJ1-1, the V gene TRBV28, with a weak D call TRBD1 (6 bases). The CDR3 consists of 16 residues. CDR1 is MDHEN and CDR2 is SYDVKM in the germline V gene. V dropped 3 bases and J dropped 1 base, with 15 bases sitting between them.

This clonotype was observed many times. V gene TRBV29-1 combines with J gene TRBJ1-5, with D unresolved. CDR1 and CDR2 from the germline V gene are SQVTM and ANQGSEA. V was cut by 4 bases and J by 1 base, with 5 bases left in between. This CDR3 comprises 12 residues. CDR3 sequence (DNA): TGCAGCGTTGGGTCAAGCAATCAGCCCCAGCATTTT. It yields the protein CSVGSSNQPQHF.

This clonotype was seen a few times. The chain joins TRBV5-1 to TRBJ2-3, with 9 nucleotides matching TRBD2. The V gene end was trimmed by 3 bases and the J gene end by 4 bases; junction bases not matched to a gene: 9. The CDR3 spans 16 residues. Germline lookup yields CDR1 SGHRS and CDR2 YFSETQ. The CDR3 region is CASSSVEWTSADTQYF. The CDR3 DNA sequence: TGCGCCAGCAGCTCGGTGGAGTGGACTAGCGCAGATACGCAGTATTTT.

The CDR3 reads CASSPGGGRATGELFF. The CDR3 region has the DNA TGTGCCAGCAGCCCGGGGGGCGGGAGGGCCACCGGGGAGCTGTTTTTT. The chain joins TRBV7-8 to TRBJ2-2, with 9 bases fitting TRBD2. Germline trimming cut 5 bases from V and 4 bases from J; bases unmatched to any gene: 8. Per the germline V gene, CDR1 is SGHVS and CDR2 is FQNEAQ. This CDR3 has 16 amino acids.

V and J are TRBV5-1 and TRBJ2-7; 8 bases match TRBD1. V lost 2 bases and J lost 4; bases outside the gene matches: 8. There are 15 residues in the CDR3. CDR1 is SGHRS, CDR2 YFSETQ, per germline. Here the CDR3 reads CASSFTTGTGYEQYF. In nucleotides, the CDR3 is TGCGCCAGCAGCTTCACGACCGGGACAGGATACGAGCAGTACTTC.

At least ten counts were recorded for this clonotype. The rearrangement joins TRBV12-3 or TRBV12-4 to TRBJ2-2; D might be TRBD1 (5 bases). With 4 bases removed from V and 5 bases from J, the gap between germline ends came to 14 bases. The CDR3 length is 15 residues. The CDR3 protein is CASSYVGARTGELFF. The CDR3 nucleotides are TGTGCCAGCAGTTATGTAGGGGCCAGGACCGGGGAGCTGTTTTTT.

This clonotype was detected ten times or more. The chain carries TRBV7-6 and TRBJ2-5; D is possibly TRBD1 (6 bases). Germline CDR1 reads SGHVS; CDR2 reads FNYEAQ. This CDR3 has 15 amino acids. The V end lost 5 bases, the J end lost 4 bases, and 17 bases lay between the germline ends. In nucleotides, the CDR3 is TGTGCCAGCAGCCCAGGTTGGGGCAGGGGAGAGACCCAGTACTTC. The encoded protein is CASSPGWGRGETQYF. Full variable domain (remainder filled in from reference TRBV7-6 and TRBJ2-5): GAGVSQSPRYKVTKRGQDVALRCDPISGHVSLYWYRQALGQGPEFLTYFNYEAQQDKSGLPNDRFSAERPEGSISTLTIQRTEQRDSAMYRCASSPGWGRGETQYFGPGTRLLVL.

This clonotype was counted at least ten times. The chain carries TRBV7-2 and TRBJ2-1; 10 bases align to TRBD2. This CDR3 spans 16 amino acids. Trimming cost V 5 bases and J 3 bases; bases outside gene matches: 7. The germline gives CDR1 SGHTA, CDR2 FQGNSA. CDR3 in DNA: TGTGCCAGCAGCGAGCAACTAGCGGGGAGCTACAATGAGCAGTTCTTC. Translated: CASSEQLAGSYNEQFF.

This clonotype was detected ten times or more. The CDR3 DNA reads as TGTGCCAGCAGTCTACTAGGCTTCACCGGGGAGCTGTTTTTT. This gives the protein CASSLLGFTGELFF. The V gene is TRBV7-2, the J gene TRBJ2-2; possible D gene TRBD2, 5 bases. From germline, CDR1 is SGHTA and CDR2 FQGNSA. There are 14 residues in the CDR3. Trimming took off 6 bases at V and 4 bases at J, with 12 bases between the two ends.

V and J are TRBV14 and TRBJ1-2, with unresolved D. Germline V CDR1 and CDR2: SGHDN, FVKESK. CDR3 length: 14 amino acids. Between the trimmed V and J ends, which lost 0 bases and 7 bases, there was a span of 12 bases. The CDR3 DNA reads as TGTGCCAGCAGCCAAGATCGGCAGCGGAGTGGCTACACCTTC. It yields the protein CASSQDRQRSGYTF.

This clonotype was recorded at least ten times. The chain joins TRBV7-6 to TRBJ2-5; maybe TRBD2 (6 bases). Germline-derived CDR1 and CDR2 are SGHVS and FNYEAQ. Trimming pared 5 bases from V and 5 bases from J, leaving 9 bases between. There are 12 residues in the CDR3. The CDR3: CASSRRGETQYF. CDR3 nucleotide sequence: TGTGCCAGCAGCAGGAGGGGTGAGACCCAGTACTTC. Supplemented by reference TRBV7-6 and TRBJ2-5, the full variable domain reads GAGVSQSPRYKVTKRGQDVALRCDPISGHVSLYWYRQALGQGPEFLTYFNYEAQQDKSGLPNDRFSAERPEGSISTLTIQRTEQRDSAMYRCASSRRGETQYFGPGTRLLVL.

This clonotype was counted at least ten times. The chain carries TRBV2 and TRBJ2-5, with TRBD2 matching over 8 bases. V gave up 6 bases and J gave up 2 bases; unmatched junction bases: 14. CDR1 and CDR2 (germline): SNHLY, FYNNEI. CDR3 length: 17 amino acids. CDR3 coding DNA: TGTGCCAGCAGCGTCTCTACTAGCGGCCCCCGGCAAGAGACCCAGTACTTC. This encodes CASSVSTSGPRQETQYF.

The DNA for the CDR3 is TGTGCCAGCGGACAGGGGGCAACTGGCTACACCTTC. It specifies CASGQGATGYTF. The chain employs TRBV27 and TRBJ1-2; TRBD1 aligns across 11 bases. The V gene's germline CDR1 is MNHEY and CDR2 SMNVEV (reference sequence). The CDR3 totals 12 residues. V trimming: 8 bases; J trimming: 7 bases; junction bases outside the gene matches: 3.

This clonotype has at least ten counts. The V call is TRBV7-2, the J call TRBJ2-6, with 10 bases aligning to TRBD1. Germline values: CDR1 SGHTA, CDR2 FQGNSA. With 5 bases clipped from V and 1 base from J, the junction kept 8 bases outside the gene matches. The CDR3 sequence is 18 residues long. The CDR3 loop reads CASSRAGQGISGANVLTF. In DNA form, the CDR3 reads TGTGCCAGCAGCCGCGCGGGACAGGGGATTTCTGGGGCCAACGTCCTGACTTTC.